This passage covers 9 T cell receptor beta chains from one sample sequenced in a study of cytomegalovirus exposure and HLA in healthy donors. PCR employed 60 Vbeta and 13 Jbeta primers. Sequencing was performed with immunoSEQ multiplex PCR; in TCRdb, only in-frame clones are kept and a portion is missing. Found here are some 150,000 clones, 65% to 90% of them singletons; the top ten hold less than 3%. The specimen was PBMCs. The receptors were sampled from a woman in her twenties or thirties in good health and CMV-seronegative.

Remarks on this clone: In the same sample, other DNA sequences code for this CDR3. CDR3 sequence reads: CASRTDRESYEQYF. In DNA, the CDR3 is TGCGCCAGCCGGACCGACAGGGAGTCCTACGAGCAGTACTTC. The chain uses TRBV10-2 and TRBJ2-7; 7 bases fit TRBD1. V dropped 8 bases and J dropped 1; count of bases not matched to a gene: 8. Germline V gene lookup returns CDR1 WSHSY and CDR2 SAAADI. The CDR3 sequence is 14 residues long.

This rearrangement joins TRBV5-1 to TRBJ2-5; TRBD2 agrees at 8 bases. The CDR3 sequence is 14 residues long. Germline CDR1 and CDR2: SGHRS and YFSETQ. J was trimmed by 3 bases and V by 2 bases; bases with no gene match: 3. CDR3 coding DNA: TGCGCCAGCAGCTTAAGTAGCGGGGAAGAGACCCAGTACTTC. Protein product: CASSLSSGEETQYF.

J is TRBJ2-1 and V is TRBV7-9, with 9 bases identical to TRBD2. The V segment lost 5 bases and the J segment 8 bases; nucleotides outside the gene matches: 13. CDR3 length: 16 amino acids. Germline lookup yields CDR1 SEHNR and CDR2 FQNEAQ (reference sequence). Here the CDR3 reads CASSRKREAGYDEQFF. In DNA, the CDR3 is TGTGCCAGCAGCCGGAAGCGGGAGGCCGGGTACGATGAGCAGTTCTTC.

The genes are TRBV7-9 and TRBJ2-3; TRBD2 agrees at 9 bases. The V and J ends lost 5 bases and 3 bases, in that order; junction bases with no gene match: 9. CDR1 is SEHNR, CDR2 FQNEAQ, per germline (reference sequence). CDR3 length: 16 residues. DNA for the CDR3: TGTGCCAGCAGCCCCGGGACTAGCTTACGAACAGATACGCAGTATTTT. This sequence encodes CASSPGTSLRTDTQYF.

V and J are TRBV29-1 and TRBJ2-7; no clear D gene. The germline V gene has CDR1 SQVTM and CDR2 ANQGSEA. This CDR3 spans 13 amino acids. Deletions cut 4 bases from V and 3 bases from J, with 13 bases between. CDR3 residues: CSVGINPYYEQYF. The CDR3 coding sequence is TGCAGCGTTGGAATAAACCCCTACTACGAGCAGTACTTC.

V gene TRBV25-1 combines with J gene TRBJ1-2; 7 bases match TRBD1. The CDR3 runs to 13 residues. V lost 8 bases and J lost 8; bases outside the gene matches: 11. Germline V lookup: CDR1 MGHDK, CDR2 SYGVNS. CDR3 DNA: TGTGCCAGCGGTAGCCTTGACAGGGTCGGCTACACCTTC. Protein: CASGSLDRVGYTF.

Of note for this clone: This sample also contains other DNA sequences that code for the same CDR3. The chain recombines TRBV5-6 with TRBJ2-3; D uncertain. Germline CDR1 and CDR2: SGHDT and YYEEEE. V lost 0 bases and J lost 0, with 11 bases in between. The CDR3 contains 16 residues. CDR3 DNA sequence: TGTGCCAGCAGCTTGGGAGCTACTCCTAGCACAGATACGCAGTATTTT. This translates into CASSLGATPSTDTQYF.

The rearrangement joins TRBV15 to TRBJ2-2; D gene ambiguous. The CDR3 has 14 amino acids. Germline V gives CDR1 LNHNV, CDR2 YYDKDF (reference sequence). Trimming stripped 1 base from V and 5 bases from J, with 8 bases between. The CDR3 protein is CATSRGRVTGELFF. Here the CDR3 DNA reads TGTGCCACCAGCAGAGGTAGAGTTACCGGGGAGCTGTTTTTT.

This chain joins TRBV19 and TRBJ2-5, with unresolved D. The CDR3 contains 11 residues. V was pared by 4 bases and J by 4 bases, with 4 bases between. Germline CDR1 LNHDA, CDR2 SQIVND (reference sequence). The CDR3 loop is CASSTGETQYF. The CDR3 nucleotides read TGTGCCAGTAGTACGGGAGAGACCCAGTACTTC.